This T cell receptor beta chain was sequenced for a study of early T cells in non-severe SARS-CoV-2 infection. Whole-study context: Sequencing used unsorted whole-blood bulk RNA, so chains lack pairing. Findings and limits, study-wide: VDJdb matching skewed toward anti-spike CD8 responses, missing private and CD4 specificities.

CDR3 length: 12 residues. Germline assignment: CDR1 SGHAT and CDR2 FQNNGV. V shed 8 bases and J shed 6 bases, with 12 bases lying between them. In its sample, this clonotype was seen many times. Its antigen remains unidentified. Individual cDNA molecules each received unique molecular identifiers attached to them. TCRdb re-analysed the 5' RACE reads in MiXCR, keeping a single row per CDR3 protein. The top ten clones hold approximately 5% of a sample with approximately 71,000 distinct CDR3 sequences, 9.5% to 15% of them seen once. Source material: whole blood. This TCR was recovered from an adult who was a healthcare worker with PCR-confirmed SARS-CoV-2 infection or an uninfected control (not recorded which). The V gene is TRBV11-2, the J gene TRBJ2-3; D ambiguous. The DNA of the CDR3 is TGTGCCAGCTGCGGCCTAGTCGATACGCAGTATTTT. It yields the protein CASCGLVDTQYF.